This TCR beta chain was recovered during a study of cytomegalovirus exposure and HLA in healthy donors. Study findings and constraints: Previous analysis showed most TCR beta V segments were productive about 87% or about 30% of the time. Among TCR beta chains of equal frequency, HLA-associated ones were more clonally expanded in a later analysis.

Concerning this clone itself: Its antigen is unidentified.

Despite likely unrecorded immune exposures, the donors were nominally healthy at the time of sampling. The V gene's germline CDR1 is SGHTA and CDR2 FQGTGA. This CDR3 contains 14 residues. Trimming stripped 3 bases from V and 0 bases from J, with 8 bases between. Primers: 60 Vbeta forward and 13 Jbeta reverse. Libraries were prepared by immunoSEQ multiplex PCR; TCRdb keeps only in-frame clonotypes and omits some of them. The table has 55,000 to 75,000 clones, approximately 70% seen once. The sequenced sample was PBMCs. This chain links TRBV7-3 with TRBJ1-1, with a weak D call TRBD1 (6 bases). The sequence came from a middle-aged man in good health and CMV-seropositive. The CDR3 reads CASSLDRVNTEAFF. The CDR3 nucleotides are TGTGCCAGCAGCTTGGACAGAGTGAACACTGAAGCTTTCTTT.